This T cell receptor (beta chain) derives from a study of T cell responses to AZD1222 COVID-19 vaccine. This clone was seen a handful of times. Germline V gene lookup returns CDR1 PRHDT and CDR2 FYEKMQ (reference sequence). The CDR3 totals 13 residues. V was cut by 0 bases and J by 5 bases, with 7 bases left in between. The data were produced by immunoSEQ multiplex PCR, yet TCRdb's version contains in-frame clones alone and is incomplete. The profile shows 120,000 to 150,000 clones, 88% of them singletons. The chain has TRBV13 and TRBJ1-2; no clear D gene. The sample here was peripheral blood, taken 28 days after the second AZD1222 dose. The clonotype was recovered from an adult who received the AZD1222 COVID-19 vaccine. The CDR3 sequence is CASSLGEKYGYTF. Here the CDR3 DNA reads TGTGCCAGCAGCTTAGGGGAGAAATATGGCTACACCTTC.